Listed below are T cell receptor beta chains from one sample, sequenced in a study of blood T cell repertoires in COVID-19. Clones were read by immunoSEQ multiplex PCR, and TCRdb kept only the in-frame ones, dropping some. Here the sample spans approximately 190,000 clones, roughly 82% being singletons. The material sequenced was PBMCs or T cells enriched from blood (not recorded which). The receptors come from a woman in her sixties with acute COVID-19. Each CDR3 is given without its conserved first and last residue. Not every row has a clone size; where given, it reads once, few, many or a size class.

abundance: .
v_gene: TRBV7-9
CDR3aa: ASSLALAVETQY

abundance: .
v_gene: TRBV7-9
CDR3aa: ASSSTGTSGSEQY

abundance: .
v_gene: TRBV4-3
CDR3aa: ASSQPGGIQEAF

abundance: .
v_gene: TRBV21-1
CDR3aa: ASSKAGRGVYNQPQH

abundance: .
v_gene: TRBV7-2
CDR3aa: ASSLFGKNTEAF

abundance: .
v_gene: TRBV7-9
CDR3aa: ASSRNSHTEAF

abundance: .
v_gene: TRBV7-9
CDR3aa: ASSLDWETGELF

abundance: once
v_gene: TRBV9
CDR3aa: ASSVSAGLLYEQY

abundance: few
v_gene: TRBV24-1
CDR3aa: ATRKQGDTEAF

abundance: .
v_gene: TRBV10-3
CDR3aa: AISRTGGDDYGYT

abundance: .
v_gene: TRBV5-1
CDR3aa: ASSFAGQGVNNEQF

abundance: .
v_gene: TRBV24-1
CDR3aa: ATSEPGTSGKSSYNEQF

abundance: .
v_gene: TRBV11-2
CDR3aa: ASSLSGTVFIEAF

abundance: .
v_gene: TRBV28
CDR3aa: ASSLLASGGNEQF

abundance: .
v_gene: TRBV19
CDR3aa: ASRQDSYNSPLH

abundance: .
v_gene: TRBV9
CDR3aa: ASSVRGGNTEAF

abundance: .
v_gene: TRBV7-9
CDR3aa: ASSLGTGDTEAF

abundance: .
v_gene: TRBV2
CDR3aa: ASRGDRASYEQY

abundance: .
v_gene: TRBV6-5
CDR3aa: ASSYSGSTEAF

abundance: once
v_gene: TRBV6-2/TRBV6-3
CDR3aa: ASSYLREQY

abundance: .
v_gene: TRBV5-1
CDR3aa: ASSLEGLVAGNTGELF

abundance: .
v_gene: TRBV10-2
CDR3aa: ASSEMTSLTKNIQY

abundance: .
v_gene: TRBV2
CDR3aa: ASSTPPKVAGGIDTQY

abundance: once
v_gene: TRBV11-2
CDR3aa: ASSRTSGADTQY

abundance: .
v_gene: TRBV5-1
CDR3aa: ASSLVVGGAGTDTQY

abundance: .
v_gene: TRBV10-3
CDR3aa: AIQNHGGRSGNTIY

abundance: .
v_gene: TRBV10-1
CDR3aa: ASSQGYNQPQH

abundance: .
v_gene: TRBV7-2
CDR3aa: ASSLRGTKETQY

abundance: once
v_gene: TRBV5-1
CDR3aa: ASSLARMVQY

abundance: .
v_gene: TRBV6-5
CDR3aa: ASRREPGEQY

abundance: .
v_gene: TRBV6-6
CDR3aa: ASSDRGSQPQH

abundance: .
v_gene: TRBV29-1
CDR3aa: SAAKGGQGIFGYT

abundance: .
v_gene: TRBV30
CDR3aa: AWSRDSVEKLF

abundance: .
v_gene: TRBV6-2/TRBV6-3
CDR3aa: ASSSRTGRETQY

abundance: few
v_gene: TRBV24-1
CDR3aa: ATSDGPENFSTDTQY

abundance: once
v_gene: TRBV5-6
CDR3aa: ASSLVAGRPYEQY

abundance: few
v_gene: TRBV9
CDR3aa: ASSVVRVSNYGYT

abundance: few
v_gene: TRBV18
CDR3aa: ASSPRSGDTGELF

abundance: few
v_gene: TRBV9
CDR3aa: ASSVGAGSSGANVLT

abundance: .
v_gene: TRBV9
CDR3aa: ASSVAAVAGGLNEQF

abundance: .
v_gene: TRBV11-2
CDR3aa: ASSPGQGISYNEQF

abundance: .
v_gene: TRBV2
CDR3aa: ASRRDPGQGNSPLH

abundance: .
v_gene: TRBV7-8
CDR3aa: ASSLALTGDGYT

abundance: .
v_gene: TRBV5-6
CDR3aa: ASSLITSGRARETQY

abundance: once
v_gene: TRBV7-2
CDR3aa: ASSLVGTGGLGYT

abundance: .
v_gene: TRBV4-1
CDR3aa: ASSQEEGGFYEQY

abundance: .
v_gene: TRBV9
CDR3aa: ASSVQGISYNEQF

abundance: once
v_gene: TRBV12-3/TRBV12-4
CDR3aa: GSGGVVYEQY

abundance: .
v_gene: TRBV19
CDR3aa: ASSRAYGYT

abundance: .
v_gene: TRBV21-1
CDR3aa: ASSKGTGGWEQY

abundance: .
v_gene: TRBV2
CDR3aa: ASRTDFTYEQY

abundance: .
v_gene: TRBV13
CDR3aa: ASSPGPRSYSGATDTQY